Below, one T cell receptor beta chain is given with its context. Its target is unknown. In the same sample, other DNA sequences code for this CDR3. The sample originates from a study of shared clonotypes between healthy human individuals. Study summary: Every donor yielded three CD4 naive, three CD4 memory, two CD8 naive and one CD8 memory plate. General observations from the study: Relative to their counterparts shared across all four donors, non-shared clonotypes exhibited diminished generation probabilities.

Germline V lookup: CDR1 MDHEN, CDR2 SYDVKM. CDR3 size: 13 residues. Trimming cost V 2 bases and J 3 bases, with 8 bases left between them. The assay was run at deep level. Generated by immunoSEQ multiplex PCR, the TCRdb table keeps only in-frame clones and is missing some. The sample yields about 2.1 million clones, approximately 92% seen once. Naive CD8 cells comprised CD45RO-negative, CCR7-positively selected cells, excluding terminally differentiated effector memory CD45RA+ cells. The study enrolled healthy HIV-negative adults without recent acute infections or vaccinations as donors. The chain carries TRBV28 and TRBJ2-7; possibly TRBD2 for D (5 bases). Sequenced material: naive CD8+ T cells from PBMCs. This clonotype was obtained from a man between 18 and 35 years old in good health. Some clones in this sample may be carry-over from other donors' samples. The CDR3 is CASSLGRGYEQYF. The CDR3 nucleotides are TGTGCCAGCAGTTTAGGGAGAGGCTACGAGCAGTACTTC.